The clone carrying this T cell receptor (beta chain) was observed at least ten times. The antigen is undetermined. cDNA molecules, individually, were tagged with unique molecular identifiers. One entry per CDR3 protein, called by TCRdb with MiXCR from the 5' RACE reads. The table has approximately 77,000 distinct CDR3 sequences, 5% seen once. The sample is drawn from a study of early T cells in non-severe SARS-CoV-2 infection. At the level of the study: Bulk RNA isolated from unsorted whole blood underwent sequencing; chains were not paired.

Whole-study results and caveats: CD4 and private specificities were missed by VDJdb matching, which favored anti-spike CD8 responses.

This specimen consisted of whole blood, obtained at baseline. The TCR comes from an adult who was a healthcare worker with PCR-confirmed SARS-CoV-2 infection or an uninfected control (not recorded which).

The CDR3 is CASSENSSGSSYNEQFF. In DNA, the CDR3 is TGTGCCAGCAGCGAGAATTCAAGCGGGAGCTCCTACAATGAGCAGTTCTTC. The chain has TRBV28 and TRBJ2-1; 8 nucleotides match TRBD2. V lost 6 bases to trimming and J lost 0 bases; unmatched junction nucleotides: 10. This CDR3 contains 17 residues. The germline V gene encodes CDR1 MDHEN and CDR2 SYDVKM.